The entry below describes one T cell receptor (beta chain). There is no known antigen for this receptor. No per-base quality is available; no much larger clone lies one base away. TCRbeta CDR3 regions were amplified from genomic DNA using the immunoSEQ Assay, a bias-controlled multiplex PCR. Under the source paper's analysis protocol: Within the assay, amplification of reference gene primers was used to estimate how many nucleated cells each sample contained. To quantify the absolute abundance of each unique TCRbeta CDR3 rearrangement, sequence reads were collapsed and filtered. For each sample, productive Simpson clonality was calculated as the square root of Simpson's diversity index across productive rearrangements. Entries here come from immuneACCESS through TCRdb and include only in-frame sequences with V and J called. Some clones fail to appear in such tables; in the studies checked, an unresolved V gene covers under half of the shortfall, and the cause of the remainder is unknown. V, J and clone size reflect that table, while D and trimming were determined from the DNA. Here the sample has about 130,000 clones; more than 75% occur a single time. The ten largest clones represent 4% to 5% of the sample.

These data originate in a study of blood T cell repertoires in COVID-19 (dated by TCRdb to the early 2020s). About the study as a whole: The collaborator samples originated in the United States, Italy and Spain and spanned the acute and convalescent phases of COVID-19. The prospective study material was composed of cDNA or gDNA derived from T cells, B-cell-depleted T cells, or PBMCs. Deeply sampled blood TCRbeta repertoires from subjects exposed to, actively infected with, or recovered from COVID-19 were included in the dataset. A freely available public database, intended as a resource for researchers studying the immune response to SARS-CoV-2, is where the repertoires were released. The samples were drawn from the first 160 participants of the ongoing ImmuneRACE study and from 1,254 subjects provided by 6 global collaborators. A de-identified subject ID, COVID-19 status, age in years and sex were almost always included in the sample metadata. HLA class I and class II types, where available, came from metadata supplied by the sample provider rather than from assay-based typing.

At one collaborating source in Seattle, patients were enrolled during active infection and were followed longitudinally through the course of disease. The collaborating institutions used their own protocols to collect whole blood in K2EDTA tubes. For TCRbeta analysis, collaborator samples were shipped as frozen whole blood, as isolated PBMCs, or as DNA extracted from either sample type. The full study reports these points: The amount of clinical and demographic metadata varied by source and participant and was provided uncurated.

Here V drops 3 bases and J drops 7 bases, and the junction holds 10 bases not matched to any gene. The CDR3 goes from the cysteine to the phenylalanine over 16 residues. Only the CDR3 part of the read is kept: 48 bases, read in frame from the first base. CDR1 SGHNT and CDR2 YYREEE are derived from the germline V gene (reference sequence). This clonotype was sampled from a woman in her 70s with COVID-19, enrolled during active disease. The sample consisted of peripheral blood. Rearrangement joined TRBV5-4 to TRBJ2-4, and 10 junctional nucleotides match TRBD1. The CDR3 reads as follows: CASSSQSPGQGNIQYF. The sequenced DNA: TGTGCCAGCAGCTCTCAATCCCCGGGACAGGGGAACATTCAGTACTTC.